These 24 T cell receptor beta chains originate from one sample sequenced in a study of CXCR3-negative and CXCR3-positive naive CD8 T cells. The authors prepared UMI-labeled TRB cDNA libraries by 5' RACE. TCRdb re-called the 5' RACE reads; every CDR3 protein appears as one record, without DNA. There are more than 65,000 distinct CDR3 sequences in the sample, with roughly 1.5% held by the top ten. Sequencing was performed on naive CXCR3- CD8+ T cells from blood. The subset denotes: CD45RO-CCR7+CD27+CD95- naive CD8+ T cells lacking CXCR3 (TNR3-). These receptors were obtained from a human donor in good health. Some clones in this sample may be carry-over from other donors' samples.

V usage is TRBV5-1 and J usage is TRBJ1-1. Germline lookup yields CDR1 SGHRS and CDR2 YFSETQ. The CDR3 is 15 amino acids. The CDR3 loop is CASSLGDGLFTEAFF. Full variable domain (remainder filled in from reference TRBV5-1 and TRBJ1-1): KAGVTQTPRYLIKTRGQQVTLSCSPISGHRSVSWYQQTPGQGLQFLFEYFSETQRNKGNFPGRFSGRQFSNSRSEMNVSTLELGDSALYLCASSLGDGLFTEAFFGQGTRLTVV.

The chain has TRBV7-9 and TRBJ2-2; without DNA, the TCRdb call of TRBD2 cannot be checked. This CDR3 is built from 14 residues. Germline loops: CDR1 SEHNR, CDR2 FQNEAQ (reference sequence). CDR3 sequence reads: CASSSGVNTGELFF.

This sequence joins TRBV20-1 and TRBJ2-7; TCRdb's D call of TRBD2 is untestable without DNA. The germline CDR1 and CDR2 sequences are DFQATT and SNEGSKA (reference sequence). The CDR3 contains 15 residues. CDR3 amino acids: CSARELAGVSYEQYF.

The chain's CDR3 is CASSLSPSPSYEQYF. This rearrangement joins TRBV7-9 to TRBJ2-7; the TCRdb call, TRBD2, lacks DNA for checking. The CDR3 length is 15 residues. Germline loops: CDR1 SEHNR, CDR2 FQNEAQ (reference sequence).

CDR3 region: CASSLTQGYSGYTF. V usage is TRBV11-2 and J usage is TRBJ1-2; the D call of TRBD1 rests on TCRdb alone, since no DNA is present to check it. Germline CDR1 and CDR2: SGHAT and FQNNGV. The CDR3 is 14 residues long.

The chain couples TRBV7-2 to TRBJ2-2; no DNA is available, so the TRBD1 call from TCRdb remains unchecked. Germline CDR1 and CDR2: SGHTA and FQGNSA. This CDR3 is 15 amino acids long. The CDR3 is CASSLTWTVTGELFF.

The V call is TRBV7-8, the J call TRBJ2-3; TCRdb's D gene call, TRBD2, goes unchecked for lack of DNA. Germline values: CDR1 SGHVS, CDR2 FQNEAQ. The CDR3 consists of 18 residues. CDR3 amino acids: CASSPRTSGGEFTDTQYF.

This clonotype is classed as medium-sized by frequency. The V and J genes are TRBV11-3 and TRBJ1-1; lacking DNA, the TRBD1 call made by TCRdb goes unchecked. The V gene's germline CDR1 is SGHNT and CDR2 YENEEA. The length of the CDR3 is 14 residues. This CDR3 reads CASSLQGPNTEAFF. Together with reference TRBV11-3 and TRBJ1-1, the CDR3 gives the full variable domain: EAGVVQSPRYKIIEKKQPVAFWCNPISGHNTLYWYLQNLGQGPELLIRYENEEAVDDSQLPKDRFSAERLKGVDSTLKIQPAELGDSAVYLCASSLQGPNTEAFFGQGTRLTVV.

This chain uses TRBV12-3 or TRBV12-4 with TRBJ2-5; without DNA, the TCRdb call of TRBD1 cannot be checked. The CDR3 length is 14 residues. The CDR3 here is CASSPIPGAETQYF.

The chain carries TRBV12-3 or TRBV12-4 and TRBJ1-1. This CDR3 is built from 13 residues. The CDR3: CASSETGNTEAFF.

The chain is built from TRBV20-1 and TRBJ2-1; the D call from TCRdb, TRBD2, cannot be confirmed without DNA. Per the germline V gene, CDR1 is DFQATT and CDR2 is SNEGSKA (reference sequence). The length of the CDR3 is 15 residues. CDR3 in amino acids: CSARDLGGGAHEQFF.

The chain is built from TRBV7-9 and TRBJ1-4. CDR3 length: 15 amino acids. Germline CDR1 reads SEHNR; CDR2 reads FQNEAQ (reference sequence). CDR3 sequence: CASSPRTGGDEKLFF.

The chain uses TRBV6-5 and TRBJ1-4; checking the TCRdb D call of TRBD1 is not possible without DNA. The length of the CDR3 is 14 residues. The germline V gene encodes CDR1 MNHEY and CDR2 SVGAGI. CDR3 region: CASSNRDPNEKLFF.

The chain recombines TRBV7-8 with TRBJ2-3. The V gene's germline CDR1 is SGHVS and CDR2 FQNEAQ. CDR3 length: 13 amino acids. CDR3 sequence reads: CASSLALTDTHYF.

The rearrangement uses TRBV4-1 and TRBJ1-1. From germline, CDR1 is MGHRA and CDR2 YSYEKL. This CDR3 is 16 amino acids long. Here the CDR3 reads CASSQDVAAGPDMAFF.

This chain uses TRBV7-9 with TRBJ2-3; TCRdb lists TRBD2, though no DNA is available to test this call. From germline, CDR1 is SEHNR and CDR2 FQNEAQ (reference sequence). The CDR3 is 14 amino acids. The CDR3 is CASTPIVGADTQYF.

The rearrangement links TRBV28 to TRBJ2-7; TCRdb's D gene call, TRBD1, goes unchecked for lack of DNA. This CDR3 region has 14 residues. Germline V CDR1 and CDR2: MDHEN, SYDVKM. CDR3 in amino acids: CASRNRDTAYEQYF.

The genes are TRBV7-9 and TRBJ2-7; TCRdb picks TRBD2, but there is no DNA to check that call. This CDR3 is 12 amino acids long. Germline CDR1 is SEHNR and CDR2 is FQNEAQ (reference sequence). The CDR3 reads CASSPSTEEQYF.

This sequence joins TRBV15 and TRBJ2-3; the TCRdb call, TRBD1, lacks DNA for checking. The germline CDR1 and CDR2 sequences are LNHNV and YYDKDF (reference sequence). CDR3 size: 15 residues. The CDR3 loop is CATSRSGSSTDTQYF.

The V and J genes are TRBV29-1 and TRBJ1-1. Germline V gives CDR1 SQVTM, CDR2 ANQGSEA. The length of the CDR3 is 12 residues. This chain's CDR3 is CSVVSMNTEAFF. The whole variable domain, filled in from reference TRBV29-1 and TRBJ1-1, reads SAVISQKPSRDICQRGTSLTIQCQVDSQVTMMFWYRQQPGQSLTLIATANQGSEATYESGFVIDKFPISRPNLTFSTLTVSNMSPEDSSIYLCSVVSMNTEAFFGQGTRLTVV.

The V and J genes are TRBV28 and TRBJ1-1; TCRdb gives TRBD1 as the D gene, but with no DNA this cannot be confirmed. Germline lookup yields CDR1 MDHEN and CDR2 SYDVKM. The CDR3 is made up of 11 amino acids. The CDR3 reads CASSFDRDAFF.

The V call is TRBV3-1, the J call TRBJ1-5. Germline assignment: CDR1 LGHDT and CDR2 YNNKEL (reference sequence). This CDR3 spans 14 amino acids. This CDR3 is CASSQDEGAQPQHF.

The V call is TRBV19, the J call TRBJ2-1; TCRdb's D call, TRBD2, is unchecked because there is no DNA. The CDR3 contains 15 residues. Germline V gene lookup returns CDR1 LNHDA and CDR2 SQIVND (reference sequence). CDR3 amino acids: CASSIGSGPRNEQFF.

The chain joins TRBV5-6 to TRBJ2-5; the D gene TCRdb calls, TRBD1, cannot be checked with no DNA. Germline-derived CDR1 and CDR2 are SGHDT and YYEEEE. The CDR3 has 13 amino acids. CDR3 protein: CASNPRQYDTQYF.